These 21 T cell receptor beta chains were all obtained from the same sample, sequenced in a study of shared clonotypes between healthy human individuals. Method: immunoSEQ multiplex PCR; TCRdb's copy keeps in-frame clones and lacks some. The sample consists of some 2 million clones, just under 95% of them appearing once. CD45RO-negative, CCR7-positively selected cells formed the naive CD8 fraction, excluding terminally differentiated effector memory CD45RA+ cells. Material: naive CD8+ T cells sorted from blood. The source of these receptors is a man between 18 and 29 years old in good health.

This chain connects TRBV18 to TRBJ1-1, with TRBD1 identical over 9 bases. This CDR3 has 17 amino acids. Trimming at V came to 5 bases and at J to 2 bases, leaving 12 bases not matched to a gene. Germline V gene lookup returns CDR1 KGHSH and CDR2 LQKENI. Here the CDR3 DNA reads TGTGCCAGCTCAGCGCCGGGACAGGGAGGGGGAAACACTGAAGCTTTCTTT. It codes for CASSAPGQGGGNTEAFF. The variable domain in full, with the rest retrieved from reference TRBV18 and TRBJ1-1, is NAGVMQNPRHLVRRRGQEARLRCSPMKGHSHVYWYRQLPEEGLKFMVYLQKENIIDESGMPKERFSAEFPKEGPSILRIQQVVRGDSAAYFCASSAPGQGGGNTEAFFGQGTRLTVV.

CDR3 sequence reads: CASSSGGGLDEKLFF. The CDR3 DNA sequence: TGTGCCAGCAGCAGCGGTGGAGGGTTGGATGAAAAACTGTTTTTT. The chain couples TRBV7-6 to TRBJ1-4; no definite D call. CDR3 length equals 15 residues. The germline gives CDR1 SGHVS, CDR2 FNYEAQ. Between the trimmed V and J ends, which lost 5 bases and 6 bases, there was a span of 16 bases.

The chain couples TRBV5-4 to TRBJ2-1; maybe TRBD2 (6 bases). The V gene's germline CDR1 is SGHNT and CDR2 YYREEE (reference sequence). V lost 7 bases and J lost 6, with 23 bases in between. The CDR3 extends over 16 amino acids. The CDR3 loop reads CASGPEGLVDSNEQFF. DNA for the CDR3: TGTGCCAGCGGGCCGGAGGGGCTAGTCGATAGCAATGAGCAGTTCTTC.

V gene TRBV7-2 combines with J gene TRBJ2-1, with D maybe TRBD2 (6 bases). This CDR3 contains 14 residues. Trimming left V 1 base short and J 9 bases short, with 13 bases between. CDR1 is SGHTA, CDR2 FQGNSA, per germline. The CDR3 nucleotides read TGTGCCAGCAGCTTAGAACTAGCTTGGAGTGAGCAGTTCTTC. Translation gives CASSLELAWSEQFF.

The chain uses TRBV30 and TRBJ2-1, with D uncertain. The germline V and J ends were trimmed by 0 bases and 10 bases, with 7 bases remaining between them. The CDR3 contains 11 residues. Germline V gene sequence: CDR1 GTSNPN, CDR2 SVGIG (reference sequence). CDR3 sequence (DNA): TGTGCCTGGAGTGTACTTGCCGAGCAGTTCTTC. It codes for CAWSVLAEQFF.

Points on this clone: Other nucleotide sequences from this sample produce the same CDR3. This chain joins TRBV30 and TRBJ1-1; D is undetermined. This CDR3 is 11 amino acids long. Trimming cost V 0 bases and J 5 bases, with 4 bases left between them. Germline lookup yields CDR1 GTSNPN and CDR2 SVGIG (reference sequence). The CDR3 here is CAWSVSTEAFF. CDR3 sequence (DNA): TGTGCCTGGAGTGTAAGTACTGAAGCTTTCTTT.

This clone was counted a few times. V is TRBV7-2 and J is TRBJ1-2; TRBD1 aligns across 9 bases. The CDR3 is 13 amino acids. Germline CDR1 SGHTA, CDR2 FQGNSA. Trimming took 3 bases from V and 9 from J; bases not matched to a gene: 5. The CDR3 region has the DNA TGTGCCAGCAGCTTGGACAGGGGCGGGAGCTACACCTTC. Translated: CASSLDRGGSYTF.

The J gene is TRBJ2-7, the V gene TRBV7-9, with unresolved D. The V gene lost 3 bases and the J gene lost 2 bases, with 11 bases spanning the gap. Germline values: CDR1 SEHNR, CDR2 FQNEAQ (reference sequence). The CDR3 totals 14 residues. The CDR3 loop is CASSLDGYPYEQYF. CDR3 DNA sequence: TGTGCCAGCAGCTTGGACGGCTACCCCTACGAGCAGTACTTC.

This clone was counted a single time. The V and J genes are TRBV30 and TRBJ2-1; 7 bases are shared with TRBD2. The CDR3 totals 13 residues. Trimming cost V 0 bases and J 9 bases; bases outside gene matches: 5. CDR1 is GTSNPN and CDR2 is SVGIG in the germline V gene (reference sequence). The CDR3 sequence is CAWSVESGGEQFF. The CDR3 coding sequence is TGTGCCTGGAGTGTAGAGTCGGGGGGTGAGCAGTTCTTC.

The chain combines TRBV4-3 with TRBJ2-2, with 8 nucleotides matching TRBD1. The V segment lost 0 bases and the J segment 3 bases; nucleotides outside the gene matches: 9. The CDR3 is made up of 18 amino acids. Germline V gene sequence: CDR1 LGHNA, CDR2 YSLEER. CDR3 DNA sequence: TGCGCCAGCAGCCAAGATCGGTATGAGACAGGGGACACCGGGGAGCTGTTTTTT. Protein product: CASSQDRYETGDTGELFF.

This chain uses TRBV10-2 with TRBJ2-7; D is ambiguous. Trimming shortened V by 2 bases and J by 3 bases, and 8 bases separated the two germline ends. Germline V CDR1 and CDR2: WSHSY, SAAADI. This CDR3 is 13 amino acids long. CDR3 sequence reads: CASSETWGYEQYF. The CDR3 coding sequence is TGCGCCAGCAGTGAGACCTGGGGCTACGAGCAGTACTTC.

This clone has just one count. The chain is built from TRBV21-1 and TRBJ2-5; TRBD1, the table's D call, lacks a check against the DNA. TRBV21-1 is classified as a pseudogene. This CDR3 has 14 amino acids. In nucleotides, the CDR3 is TGTGCCAGCAGCAAGGGCAGAAAACCACGGACCCAGTACTTC. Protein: CASSKGRKPRTQYF.

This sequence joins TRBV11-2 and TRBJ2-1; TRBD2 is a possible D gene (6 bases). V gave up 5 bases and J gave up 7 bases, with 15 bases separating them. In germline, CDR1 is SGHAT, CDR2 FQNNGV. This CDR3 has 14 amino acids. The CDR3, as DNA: TGTGCCAGCAGCCCGCCCTTGCGGGGTAATGAGCAGTTCTTC. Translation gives CASSPPLRGNEQFF. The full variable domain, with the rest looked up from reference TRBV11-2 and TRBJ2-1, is EAGVAQSPRYKIIEKRQSVAFWCNPISGHATLYWYQQILGQGPKLLIQFQNNGVVDDSQLPKDRFSAERLKGVDSTLKIQPAKLEDSAVYLCASSPPLRGNEQFFGPGTRLTVL.

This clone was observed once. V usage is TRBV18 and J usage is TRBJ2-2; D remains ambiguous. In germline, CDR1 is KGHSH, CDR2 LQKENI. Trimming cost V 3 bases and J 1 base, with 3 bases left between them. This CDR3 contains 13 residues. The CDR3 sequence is CASSPMNTGELFF. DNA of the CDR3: TGTGCCAGCTCACCGATGAACACCGGGGAGCTGTTTTTT.

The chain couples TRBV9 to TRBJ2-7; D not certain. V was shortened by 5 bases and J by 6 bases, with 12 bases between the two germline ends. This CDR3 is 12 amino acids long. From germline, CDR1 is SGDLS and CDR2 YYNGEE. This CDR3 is CASSRKWGEQYF. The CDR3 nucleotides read TGTGCCAGCAGTCGAAAATGGGGCGAGCAGTACTTC.

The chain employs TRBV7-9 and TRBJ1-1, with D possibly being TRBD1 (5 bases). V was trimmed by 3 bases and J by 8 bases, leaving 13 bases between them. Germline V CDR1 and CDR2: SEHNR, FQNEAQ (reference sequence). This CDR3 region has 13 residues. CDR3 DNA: TGTGCCAGCAGCTTCCGGGGAGGGGCCGAAGCTTTCTTT. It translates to CASSFRGGAEAFF.

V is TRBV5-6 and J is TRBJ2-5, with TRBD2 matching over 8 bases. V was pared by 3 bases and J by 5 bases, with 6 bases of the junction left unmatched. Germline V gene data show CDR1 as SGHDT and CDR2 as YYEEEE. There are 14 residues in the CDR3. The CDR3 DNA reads TGTGCCAGCAGCTCGGGACTAGTCGGCGAGACCCAGTACTTC. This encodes CASSSGLVGETQYF.

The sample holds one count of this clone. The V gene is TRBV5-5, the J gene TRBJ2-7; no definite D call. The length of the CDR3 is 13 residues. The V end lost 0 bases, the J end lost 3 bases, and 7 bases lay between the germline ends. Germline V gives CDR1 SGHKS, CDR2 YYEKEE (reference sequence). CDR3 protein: CASSLVPSYEQYF. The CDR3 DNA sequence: TGTGCCAGCAGCTTGGTCCCCAGCTACGAGCAGTACTTC.

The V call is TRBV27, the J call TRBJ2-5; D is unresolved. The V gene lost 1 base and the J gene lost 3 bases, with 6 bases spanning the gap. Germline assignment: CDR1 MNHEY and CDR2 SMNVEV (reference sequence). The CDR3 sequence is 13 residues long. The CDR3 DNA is TGTGCCAGCAGTTTATTAGCAAAAGAGACCCAGTACTTC. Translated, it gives CASSLLAKETQYF.

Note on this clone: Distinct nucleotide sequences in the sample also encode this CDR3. CDR3 nucleotide sequence: TGTGCCAGCTCACCCGCCGGAACTGAAGCTTTCTTT. Protein: CASSPAGTEAFF. The chain has TRBV18 and TRBJ1-1; D is unclear. The CDR3 is 12 amino acids. V was trimmed by 3 bases and J by 5 bases, leaving 7 bases between them. Germline lookup yields CDR1 KGHSH and CDR2 LQKENI.

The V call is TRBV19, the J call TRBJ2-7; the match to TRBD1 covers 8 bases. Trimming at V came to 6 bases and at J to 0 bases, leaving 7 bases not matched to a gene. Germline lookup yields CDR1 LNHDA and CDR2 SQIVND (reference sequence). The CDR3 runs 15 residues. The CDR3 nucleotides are TGTGCCAGTAGCGAAGGGGGGACAGGCTCCTACGAGCAGTACTTC. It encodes CASSEGGTGSYEQYF.